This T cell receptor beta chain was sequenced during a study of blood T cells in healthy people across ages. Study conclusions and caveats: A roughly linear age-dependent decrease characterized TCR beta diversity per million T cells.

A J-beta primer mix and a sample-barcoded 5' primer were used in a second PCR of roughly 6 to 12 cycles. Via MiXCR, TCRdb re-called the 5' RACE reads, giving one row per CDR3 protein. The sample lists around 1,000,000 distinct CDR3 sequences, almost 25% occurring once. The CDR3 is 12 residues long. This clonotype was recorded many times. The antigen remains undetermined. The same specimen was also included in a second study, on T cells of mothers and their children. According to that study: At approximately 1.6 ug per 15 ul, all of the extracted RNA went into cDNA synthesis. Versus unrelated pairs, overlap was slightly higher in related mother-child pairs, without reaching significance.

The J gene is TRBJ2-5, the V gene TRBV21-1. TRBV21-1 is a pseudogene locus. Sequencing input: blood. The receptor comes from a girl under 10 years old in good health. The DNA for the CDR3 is TGTGCCAGCAGCAAAACAGGGGAGACCCAGTACTTC. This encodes CASSKTGETQYF.